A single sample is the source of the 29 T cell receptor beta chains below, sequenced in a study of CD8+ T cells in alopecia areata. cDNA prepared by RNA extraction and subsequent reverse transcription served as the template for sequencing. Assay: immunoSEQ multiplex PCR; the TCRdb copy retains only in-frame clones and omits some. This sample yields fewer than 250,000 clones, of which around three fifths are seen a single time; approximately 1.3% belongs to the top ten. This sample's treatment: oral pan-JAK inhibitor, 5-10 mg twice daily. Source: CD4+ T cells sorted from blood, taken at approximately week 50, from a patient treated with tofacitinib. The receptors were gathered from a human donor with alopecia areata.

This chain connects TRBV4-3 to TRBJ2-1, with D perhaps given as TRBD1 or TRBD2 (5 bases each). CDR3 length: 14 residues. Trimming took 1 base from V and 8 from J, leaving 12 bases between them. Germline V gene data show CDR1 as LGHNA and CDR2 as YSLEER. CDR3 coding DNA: TGCGCCAGCAGCCAAGGAGGGGCGGTGGATGAGCAGTTCTTC. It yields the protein CASSQGGAVDEQFF.

CDR3 DNA sequence: TGTGCCAGCAGCGTAGATGCAGCGGGGGGCGTGGATACGCAGTATTTT. Translated, it gives CASSVDAAGGVDTQYF. The V call is TRBV9, the J call TRBJ2-3; 9 nucleotides agree with TRBD2. The CDR3 is 16 residues long. The V segment lost 0 bases and the J segment 6 bases; nucleotides outside the gene matches: 8. CDR1 and CDR2 from the germline V gene are SGDLS and YYNGEE. The full variable domain, with the rest looked up from reference TRBV9 and TRBJ2-3, is DSGVTQTPKHLITATGQRVTLRCSPRSGDLSVYWYQQSLDQGLQFLIQYYNGEERAKGNILERFSAQQFPDLHSELNLSSLELGDSALYFCASSVDAAGGVDTQYFGPGTRLTVL.

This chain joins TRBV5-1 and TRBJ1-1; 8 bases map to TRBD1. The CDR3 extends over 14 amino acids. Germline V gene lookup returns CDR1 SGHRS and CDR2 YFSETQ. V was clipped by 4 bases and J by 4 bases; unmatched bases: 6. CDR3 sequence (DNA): TGCGCCAGCAGCCCCCGGACAGGGAGCACTGAAGCTTTCTTT. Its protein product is CASSPRTGSTEAFF. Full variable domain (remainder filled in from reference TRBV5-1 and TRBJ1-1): KAGVTQTPRYLIKTRGQQVTLSCSPISGHRSVSWYQQTPGQGLQFLFEYFSETQRNKGNFPGRFSGRQFSNSRSEMNVSTLELGDSALYLCASSPRTGSTEAFFGQGTRLTVV.

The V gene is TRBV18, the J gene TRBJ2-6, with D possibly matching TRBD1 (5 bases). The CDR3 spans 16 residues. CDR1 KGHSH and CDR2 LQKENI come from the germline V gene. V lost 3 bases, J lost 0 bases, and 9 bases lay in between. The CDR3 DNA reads TGTGCCAGCTCACCCCCAACAGGCTCTGGGGCCAACGTCCTGACTTTC. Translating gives CASSPPTGSGANVLTF.

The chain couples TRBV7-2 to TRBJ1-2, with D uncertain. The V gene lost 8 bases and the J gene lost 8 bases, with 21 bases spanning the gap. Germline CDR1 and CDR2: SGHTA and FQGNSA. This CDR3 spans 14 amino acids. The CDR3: CASDRRTRPFGYTF. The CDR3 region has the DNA TGTGCCAGCGATAGAAGAACACGTCCTTTCGGCTACACCTTC.

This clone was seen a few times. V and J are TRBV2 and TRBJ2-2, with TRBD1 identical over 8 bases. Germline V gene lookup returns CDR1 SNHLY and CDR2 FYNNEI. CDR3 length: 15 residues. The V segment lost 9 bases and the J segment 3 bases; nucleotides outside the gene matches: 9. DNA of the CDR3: TGTGCCAGTGCTCCGACAGGGGCCGACACCGGGGAGCTGTTTTTT. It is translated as CASAPTGADTGELFF.

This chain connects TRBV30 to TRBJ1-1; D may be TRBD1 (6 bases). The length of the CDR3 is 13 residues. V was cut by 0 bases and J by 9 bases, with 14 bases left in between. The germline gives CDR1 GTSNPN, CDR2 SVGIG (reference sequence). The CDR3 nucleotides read TGTGCCTGGAGTGTACGGGGGGCAGTACAAGCTTTCTTT. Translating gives CAWSVRGAVQAFF.

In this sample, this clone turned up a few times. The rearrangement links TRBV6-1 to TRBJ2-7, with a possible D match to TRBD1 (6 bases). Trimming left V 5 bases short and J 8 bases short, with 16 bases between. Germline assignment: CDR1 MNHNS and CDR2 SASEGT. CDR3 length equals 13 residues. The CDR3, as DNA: TGTGCCAGCAGTCGAGACCAGGGGTTTCAGCAGTACTTC. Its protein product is CASSRDQGFQQYF.

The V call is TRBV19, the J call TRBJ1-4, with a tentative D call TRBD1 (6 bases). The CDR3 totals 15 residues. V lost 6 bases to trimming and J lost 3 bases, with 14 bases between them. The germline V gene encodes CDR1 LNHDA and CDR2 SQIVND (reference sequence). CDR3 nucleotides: TGTGCCAGTAGAGCCGAGCGGACAGCTAATGAAAAACTGTTTTTT. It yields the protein CASRAERTANEKLFF.

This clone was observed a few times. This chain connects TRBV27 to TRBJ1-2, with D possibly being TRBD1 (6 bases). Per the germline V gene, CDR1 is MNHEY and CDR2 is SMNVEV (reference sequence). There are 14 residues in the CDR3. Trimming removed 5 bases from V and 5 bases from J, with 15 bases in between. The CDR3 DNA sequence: TGTGCCAGCAGTCCCCGGGGGCTTGGGTATGGCTACACCTTC. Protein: CASSPRGLGYGYTF.

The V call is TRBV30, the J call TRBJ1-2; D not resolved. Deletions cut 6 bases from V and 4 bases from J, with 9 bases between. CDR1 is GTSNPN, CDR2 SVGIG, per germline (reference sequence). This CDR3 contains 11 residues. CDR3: CACRNTYGYTF. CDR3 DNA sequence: TGTGCCTGCCGAAACACCTATGGCTACACCTTC.

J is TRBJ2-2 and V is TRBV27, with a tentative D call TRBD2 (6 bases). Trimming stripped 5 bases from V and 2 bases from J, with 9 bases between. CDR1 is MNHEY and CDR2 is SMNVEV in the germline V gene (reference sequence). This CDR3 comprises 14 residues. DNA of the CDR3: TGTGCCAGCAGTCGGGAGTATAACACCGGGGAGCTGTTTTTT. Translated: CASSREYNTGELFF.

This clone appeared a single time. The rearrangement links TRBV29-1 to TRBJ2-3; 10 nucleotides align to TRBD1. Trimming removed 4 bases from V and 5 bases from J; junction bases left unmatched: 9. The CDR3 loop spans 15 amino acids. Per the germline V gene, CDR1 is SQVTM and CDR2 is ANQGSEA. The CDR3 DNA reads TGCAGCGTTGCAGCGGGACAGGGGTTGTTAGATACGCAGTATTTT. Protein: CSVAAGQGLLDTQYF.

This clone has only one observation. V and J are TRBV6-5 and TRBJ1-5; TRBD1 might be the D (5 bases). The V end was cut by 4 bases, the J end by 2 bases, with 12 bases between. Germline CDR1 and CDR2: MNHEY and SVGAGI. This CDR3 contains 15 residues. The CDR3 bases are TGTGCCAGCAGTTCCCAGCCACAGGGCAATCAGCCCCAGCATTTT. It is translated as CASSSQPQGNQPQHF.

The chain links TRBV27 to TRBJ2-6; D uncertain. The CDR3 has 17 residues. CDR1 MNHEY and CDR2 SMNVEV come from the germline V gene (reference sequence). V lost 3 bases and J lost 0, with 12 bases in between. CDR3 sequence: CASSFKAWGSGANVLTF. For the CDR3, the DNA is TGTGCCAGCAGTTTTAAAGCGTGGGGCTCTGGGGCCAACGTCCTGACTTTC.

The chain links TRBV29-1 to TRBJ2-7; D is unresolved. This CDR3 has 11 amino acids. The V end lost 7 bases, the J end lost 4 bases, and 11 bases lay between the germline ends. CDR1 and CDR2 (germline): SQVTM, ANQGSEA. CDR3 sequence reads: CSASQRYEQYF. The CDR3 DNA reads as TGCAGCGCCTCACAGAGGTACGAGCAGTACTTC.

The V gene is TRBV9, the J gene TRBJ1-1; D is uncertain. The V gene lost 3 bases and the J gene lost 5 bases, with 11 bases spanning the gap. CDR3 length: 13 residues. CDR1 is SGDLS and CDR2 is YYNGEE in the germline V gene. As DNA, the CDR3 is TGTGCCAGCAGCGAGGTCGGCGGGACTGAAGCTTTCTTT. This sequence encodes CASSEVGGTEAFF.

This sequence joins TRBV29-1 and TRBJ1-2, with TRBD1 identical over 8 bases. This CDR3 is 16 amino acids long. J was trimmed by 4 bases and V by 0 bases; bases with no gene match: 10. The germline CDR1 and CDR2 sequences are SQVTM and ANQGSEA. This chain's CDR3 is CSVEDRQAGGSYGYTF. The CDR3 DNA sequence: TGCAGCGTTGAAGATCGGCAGGCAGGGGGCAGCTATGGCTACACCTTC.

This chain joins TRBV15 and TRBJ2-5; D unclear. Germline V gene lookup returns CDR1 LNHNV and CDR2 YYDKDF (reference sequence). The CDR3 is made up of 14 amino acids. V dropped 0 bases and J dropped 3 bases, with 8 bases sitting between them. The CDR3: CATSRDKVEETQYF. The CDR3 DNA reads TGTGCCACCAGCAGAGATAAGGTTGAAGAGACCCAGTACTTC.

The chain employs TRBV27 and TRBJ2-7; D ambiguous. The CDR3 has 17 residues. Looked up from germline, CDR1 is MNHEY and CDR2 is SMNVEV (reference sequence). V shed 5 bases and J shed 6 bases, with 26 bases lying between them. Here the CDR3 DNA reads TGTGCCAGCAGTCTTACGCCCCCGGGCCCTCGAACGGGCGAGCAGTACTTC. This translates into CASSLTPPGPRTGEQYF.

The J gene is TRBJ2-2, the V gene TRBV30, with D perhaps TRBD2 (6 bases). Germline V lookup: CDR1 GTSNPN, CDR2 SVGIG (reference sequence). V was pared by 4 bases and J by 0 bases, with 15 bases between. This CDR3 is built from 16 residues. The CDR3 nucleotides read TGTGCCTGGACCCAACGGGAGCTTCCGAACACCGGGGAGCTGTTTTTT. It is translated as CAWTQRELPNTGELFF.

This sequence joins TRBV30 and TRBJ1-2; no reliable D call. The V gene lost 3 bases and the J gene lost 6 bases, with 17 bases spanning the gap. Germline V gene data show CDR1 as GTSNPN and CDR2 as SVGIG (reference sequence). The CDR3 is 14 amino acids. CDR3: CAWSPKGAGNGYTF. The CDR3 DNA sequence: TGTGCCTGGAGCCCAAAGGGCGCCGGCAATGGCTACACCTTC.

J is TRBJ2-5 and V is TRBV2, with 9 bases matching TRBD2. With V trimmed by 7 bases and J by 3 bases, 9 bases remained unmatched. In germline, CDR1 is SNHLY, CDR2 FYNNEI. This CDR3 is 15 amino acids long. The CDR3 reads CASKVVLAGKETQYF. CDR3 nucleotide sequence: TGTGCCAGCAAAGTGGTGCTAGCGGGGAAAGAGACCCAGTACTTC. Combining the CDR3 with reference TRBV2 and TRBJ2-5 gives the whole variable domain EPEVTQTPSHQVTQMGQEVILRCVPISNHLYFYWYRQILGQKVEFLVSFYNNEISEKSEIFDDQFSVERPDGSNFTLKIRSTKLEDSAMYFCASKVVLAGKETQYFGPGTRLLVL.

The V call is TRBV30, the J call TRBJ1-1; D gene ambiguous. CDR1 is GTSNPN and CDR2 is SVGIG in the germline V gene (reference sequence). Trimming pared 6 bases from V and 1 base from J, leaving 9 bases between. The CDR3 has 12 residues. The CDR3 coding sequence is TGTGCCTGCGCCCAAACGAACACTGAAGCTTTCTTT. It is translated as CACAQTNTEAFF.

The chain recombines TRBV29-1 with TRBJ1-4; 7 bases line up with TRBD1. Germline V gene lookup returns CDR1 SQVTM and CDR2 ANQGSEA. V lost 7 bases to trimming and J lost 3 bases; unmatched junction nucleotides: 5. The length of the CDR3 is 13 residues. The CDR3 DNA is TGCAGCGCCGAACAGGGGCCTAATGAAAAACTGTTTTTT. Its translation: CSAEQGPNEKLFF.

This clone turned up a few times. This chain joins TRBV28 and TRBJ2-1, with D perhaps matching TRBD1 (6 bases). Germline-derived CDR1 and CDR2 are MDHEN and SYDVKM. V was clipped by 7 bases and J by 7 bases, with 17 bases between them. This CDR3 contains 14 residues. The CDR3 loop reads CASTGTGFSNEQFF. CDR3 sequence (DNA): TGTGCCAGCACCGGTACAGGGTTTAGTAATGAGCAGTTCTTC.

The CDR3 DNA reads as TGTGCCAGCAGCGTAGGGACAGGTTGGGGGACCGAGCAGTTCTTC. Its protein is CASSVGTGWGTEQFF. This chain links TRBV9 with TRBJ2-1; 7 positions match TRBD1. This CDR3 is built from 15 residues. From germline, CDR1 is SGDLS and CDR2 YYNGEE. V lost 0 bases to trimming and J lost 10 bases; unmatched junction nucleotides: 10.

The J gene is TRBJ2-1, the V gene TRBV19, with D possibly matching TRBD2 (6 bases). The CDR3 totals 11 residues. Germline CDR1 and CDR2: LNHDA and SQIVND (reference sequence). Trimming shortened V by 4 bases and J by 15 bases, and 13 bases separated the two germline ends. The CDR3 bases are TGTGCCAGTAGTAGCGGGGTTTTCGTGTTCTTC. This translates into CASSSGVFVFF.

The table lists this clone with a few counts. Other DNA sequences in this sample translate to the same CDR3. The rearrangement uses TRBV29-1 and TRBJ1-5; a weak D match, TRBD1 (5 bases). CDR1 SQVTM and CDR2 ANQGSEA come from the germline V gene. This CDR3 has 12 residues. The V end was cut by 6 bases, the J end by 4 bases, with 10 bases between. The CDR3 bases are TGCAGCGTCGGAAACAGGAATCAGCCCCAGCATTTT. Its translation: CSVGNRNQPQHF.